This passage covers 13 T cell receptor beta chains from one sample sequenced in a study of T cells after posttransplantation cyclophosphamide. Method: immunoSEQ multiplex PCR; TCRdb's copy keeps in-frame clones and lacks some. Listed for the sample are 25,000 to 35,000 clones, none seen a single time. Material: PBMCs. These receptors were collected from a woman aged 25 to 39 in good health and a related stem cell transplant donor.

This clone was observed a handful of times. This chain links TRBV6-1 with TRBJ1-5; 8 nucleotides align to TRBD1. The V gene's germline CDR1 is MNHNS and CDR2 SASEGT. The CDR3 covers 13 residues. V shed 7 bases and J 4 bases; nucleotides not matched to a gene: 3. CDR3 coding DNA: TGTGCCAGCACCGGACAGGGAAATCAGCCCCAGCATTTT. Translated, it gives CASTGQGNQPQHF.

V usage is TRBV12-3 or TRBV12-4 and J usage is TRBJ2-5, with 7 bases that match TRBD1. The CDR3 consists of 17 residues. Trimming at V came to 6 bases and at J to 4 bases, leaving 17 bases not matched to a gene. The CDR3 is CASRSSQGKVGAETQYF. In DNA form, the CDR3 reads TGTGCCAGCAGGTCTTCACAGGGGAAAGTGGGTGCAGAGACCCAGTACTTC.

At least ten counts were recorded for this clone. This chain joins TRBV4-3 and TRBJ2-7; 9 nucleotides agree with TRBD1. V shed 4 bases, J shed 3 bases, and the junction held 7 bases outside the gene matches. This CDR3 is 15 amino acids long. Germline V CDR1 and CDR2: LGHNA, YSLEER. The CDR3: CASSRLPDRGYEQYF. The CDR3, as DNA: TGCGCCAGCAGCCGCTTGCCGGACAGGGGCTACGAGCAGTACTTC.

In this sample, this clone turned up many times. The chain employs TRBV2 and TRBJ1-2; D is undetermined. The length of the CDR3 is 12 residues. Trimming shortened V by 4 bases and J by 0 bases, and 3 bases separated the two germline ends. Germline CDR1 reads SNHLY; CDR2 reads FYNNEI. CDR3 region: CASSVANYGYTF. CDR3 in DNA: TGTGCCAGCAGTGTAGCTAACTATGGCTACACCTTC.

DNA of the CDR3: TGTGCCAGTAGTGGGACTAGCCTGAACACCGGGGAGCTGTTTTTT. This translates into CASSGTSLNTGELFF. This chain connects TRBV19 to TRBJ2-2; 9 nucleotides line up with TRBD2. The CDR3 consists of 15 residues. J was trimmed by 1 base and V by 5 bases; bases with no gene match: 2. CDR1 and CDR2 from the germline V gene are LNHDA and SQIVND (reference sequence).

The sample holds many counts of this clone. CDR3 residues: CASSKIGAPNSNQPQHF. Here the CDR3 DNA reads TGTGCCAGCAGCAAGATAGGGGCGCCCAATAGCAATCAGCCCCAGCATTTT. This chain connects TRBV7-2 to TRBJ1-5, with D possibly being TRBD1 (5 bases). V lost 5 bases to trimming and J lost 0 bases, with 17 bases between them. This CDR3 comprises 17 residues. The germline gives CDR1 SGHTA, CDR2 FQGNSA. Combining the CDR3 with reference TRBV7-2 and TRBJ1-5 gives the whole variable domain GAGVSQSPSNKVTEKGKDVELRCDPISGHTALYWYRQSLGQGLEFLIYFQGNSAPDKSGLPSDRFSAERTGGSVSTLTIQRTQQEDSAVYLCASSKIGAPNSNQPQHFGDGTRLSIL.

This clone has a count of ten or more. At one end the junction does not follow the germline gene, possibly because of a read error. The CDR3 bases are TGCACCAGCAGCCAAGATCTCTCAGGGGATCGCAATCAGCCCCAGCATTTT. Translation gives CTSSQDLSGDRNQPQHF. The chain carries TRBV4-1 and TRBJ1-5, with D perhaps TRBD1 (6 bases). The germline V gene has CDR1 MGHRA and CDR2 YSYEKL. The CDR3 loop spans 17 amino acids.

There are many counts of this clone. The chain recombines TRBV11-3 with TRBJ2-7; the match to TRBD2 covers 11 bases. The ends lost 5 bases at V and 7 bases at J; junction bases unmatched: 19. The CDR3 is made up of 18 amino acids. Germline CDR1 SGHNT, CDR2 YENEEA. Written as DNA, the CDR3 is TGTGCCAGCAGCCAAGGATCGGCTAGCGGGGGGCTCCTGGTGGAGCAGTACTTC. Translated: CASSQGSASGGLLVEQYF.

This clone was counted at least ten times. The chain's CDR3 is CASSLGRGGGETEAFF. CDR3 nucleotides: TGCGCCAGCAGCTTGGGGAGGGGGGGCGGAGAGACTGAAGCTTTCTTT. The chain links TRBV5-1 to TRBJ1-1, with D perhaps matching TRBD1 (6 bases). In germline, CDR1 is SGHRS, CDR2 YFSETQ. The V end lost 0 bases, the J end lost 5 bases, and 17 bases lay between the germline ends. The CDR3 is 16 residues long. Full variable domain (outside the CDR3, taken from reference TRBV5-1 and TRBJ1-1): KAGVTQTPRYLIKTRGQQVTLSCSPISGHRSVSWYQQTPGQGLQFLFEYFSETQRNKGNFPGRFSGRQFSNSRSEMNVSTLELGDSALYLCASSLGRGGGETEAFFGQGTRLTVV.

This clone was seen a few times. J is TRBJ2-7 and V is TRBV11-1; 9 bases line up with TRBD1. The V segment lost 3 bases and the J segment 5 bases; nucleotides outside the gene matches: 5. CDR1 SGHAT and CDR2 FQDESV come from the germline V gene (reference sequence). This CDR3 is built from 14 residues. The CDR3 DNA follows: TGTGCCAGCAGCTTGAACACAGGGGGCCACGAGCAGTACTTC. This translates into CASSLNTGGHEQYF. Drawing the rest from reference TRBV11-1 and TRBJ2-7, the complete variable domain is EAEVAQSPRYKITEKSQAVAFWCDPISGHATLYWYRQILGQGPELLVQFQDESVVDDSQLPKDRFSAERLKGVDSTLKIQPAELGDSAMYLCASSLNTGGHEQYFGPGTRLTVT.

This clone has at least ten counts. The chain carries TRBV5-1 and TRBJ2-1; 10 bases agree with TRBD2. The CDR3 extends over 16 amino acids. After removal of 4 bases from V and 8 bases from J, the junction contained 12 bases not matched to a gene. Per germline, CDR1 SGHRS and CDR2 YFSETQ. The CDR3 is CASSQGLALGYDEQFF. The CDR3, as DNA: TGCGCCAGCAGCCAGGGACTAGCGCTCGGTTATGATGAGCAGTTCTTC.

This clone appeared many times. The CDR3 loop is CASSLTVGGSGNTIYF. The CDR3 region has the DNA TGCGCCAGCAGTTTGACAGTCGGGGGCTCTGGAAACACCATATATTTT. The chain has TRBV10-2 and TRBJ1-3, with a weak D call TRBD1 (5 bases). This CDR3 has 16 amino acids. Trimming stripped 5 bases from V and 0 bases from J, with 14 bases between. Germline V gene data show CDR1 as WSHSY and CDR2 as SAAADI.

The CDR3 spells CASSPLWRPRKGETQYF. The CDR3 nucleotides are TGTGCCAGCAGCCCTCTTTGGAGGCCGCGAAAAGGGGAGACCCAGTACTTC. The chain is built from TRBV7-9 and TRBJ2-5; D may be TRBD2 (5 bases). V was pared by 5 bases and J by 5 bases, with 24 bases between. Per germline, CDR1 SEHNR and CDR2 FQNEAQ (reference sequence). CDR3 size: 17 residues.